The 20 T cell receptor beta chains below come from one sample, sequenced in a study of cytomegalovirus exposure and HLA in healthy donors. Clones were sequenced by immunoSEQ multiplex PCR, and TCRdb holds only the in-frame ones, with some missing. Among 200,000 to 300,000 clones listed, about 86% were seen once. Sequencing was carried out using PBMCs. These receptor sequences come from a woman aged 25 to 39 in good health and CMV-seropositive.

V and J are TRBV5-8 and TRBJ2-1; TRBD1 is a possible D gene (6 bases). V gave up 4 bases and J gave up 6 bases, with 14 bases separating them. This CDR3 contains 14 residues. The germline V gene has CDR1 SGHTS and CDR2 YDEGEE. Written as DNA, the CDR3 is TGTGCCAGCAGCCTAAAGGACAGTATCAATGAGCAGTTCTTC. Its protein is CASSLKDSINEQFF.

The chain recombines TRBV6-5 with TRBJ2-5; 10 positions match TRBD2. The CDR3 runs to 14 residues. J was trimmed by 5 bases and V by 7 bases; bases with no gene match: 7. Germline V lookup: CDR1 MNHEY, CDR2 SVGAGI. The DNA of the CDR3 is TGTGCCAGCACCCACCGGGGACTAGCGGAGACCCAGTACTTC. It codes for CASTHRGLAETQYF.

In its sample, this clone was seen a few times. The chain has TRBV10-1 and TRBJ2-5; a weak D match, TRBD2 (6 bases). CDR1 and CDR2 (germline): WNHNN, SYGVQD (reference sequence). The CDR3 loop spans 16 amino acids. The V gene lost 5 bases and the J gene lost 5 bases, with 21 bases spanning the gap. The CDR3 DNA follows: TGCGCCAGCAGTACGTCCGGGACTTTGGGAAGTGAGACCCAGTACTTC. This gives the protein CASSTSGTLGSETQYF.

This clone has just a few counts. The CDR3, as DNA: TGCGCCAGCAGCACCGGACAAGTGGGAGGCTACACCTTC. Encoded protein: CASSTGQVGGYTF. This rearrangement joins TRBV5-1 to TRBJ1-2; D perhaps matches TRBD1 (5 bases). V was cut by 4 bases and J by 8 bases, with 15 bases left in between. The germline CDR1 and CDR2 sequences are SGHRS and YFSETQ. The length of the CDR3 is 13 residues.

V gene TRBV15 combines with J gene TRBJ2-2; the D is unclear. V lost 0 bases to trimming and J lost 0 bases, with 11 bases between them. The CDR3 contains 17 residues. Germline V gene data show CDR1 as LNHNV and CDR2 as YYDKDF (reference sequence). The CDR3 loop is CATSRDFSRSNTGELFF. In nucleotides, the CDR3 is TGTGCCACCAGCAGAGATTTTTCCAGGTCGAACACCGGGGAGCTGTTTTTT.

The DNA for the CDR3 is TGTGCCAGTAGTGGACAGGGGACTGAAAAACTGTTTTTT. Translating gives CASSGQGTEKLFF. This rearrangement joins TRBV19 to TRBJ1-4; TRBD1 matches 9 bases. The CDR3 contains 13 residues. CDR1 and CDR2 (germline): LNHDA, SQIVND (reference sequence). V was clipped by 5 bases and J by 7 bases; unmatched bases: 2.

The CDR3 reads CASSSAGFNAYEQYF. Written as DNA, the CDR3 is TGCGCCAGCAGCTCGGCGGGTTTCAACGCCTACGAGCAGTACTTC. The chain combines TRBV5-1 with TRBJ2-7, with D possibly being TRBD2 (5 bases). This CDR3 spans 15 amino acids. Trimming removed 3 bases at V and 2 bases at J, with 15 bases between. CDR1 SGHRS and CDR2 YFSETQ come from the germline V gene.

CDR3 in amino acids: CASSKAGYNEQFF. As DNA, the CDR3 is TGTGCCAGCAGTAAAGCGGGGTACAATGAGCAGTTCTTC. The chain employs TRBV6-6 and TRBJ2-1; 7 positions agree with TRBD2. The CDR3 sequence is 13 residues long. The J segment lost 4 bases and the V segment lost 5 bases, leaving 2 bases of the junction unmatched. Germline CDR1 reads MNHNY; CDR2 reads SVGAGI (reference sequence).

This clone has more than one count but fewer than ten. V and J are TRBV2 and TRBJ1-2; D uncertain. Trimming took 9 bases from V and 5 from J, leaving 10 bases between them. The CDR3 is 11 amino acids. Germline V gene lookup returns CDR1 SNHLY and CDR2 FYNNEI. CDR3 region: CARIDMYGYTF. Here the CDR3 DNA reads TGTGCCAGGATCGACATGTATGGCTACACCTTC. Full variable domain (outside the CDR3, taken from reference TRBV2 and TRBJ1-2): EPEVTQTPSHQVTQMGQEVILRCVPISNHLYFYWYRQILGQKVEFLVSFYNNEISEKSEIFDDQFSVERPDGSNFTLKIRSTKLEDSAMYFCARIDMYGYTFGSGTRLTVV.

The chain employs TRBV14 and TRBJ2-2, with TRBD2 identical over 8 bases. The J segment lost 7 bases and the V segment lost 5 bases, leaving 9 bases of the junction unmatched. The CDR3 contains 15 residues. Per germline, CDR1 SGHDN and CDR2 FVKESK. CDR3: CASSSREGSSGELFF. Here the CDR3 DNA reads TGTGCCAGCAGCTCTCGGGAGGGATCGAGCGGGGAGCTGTTTTTT. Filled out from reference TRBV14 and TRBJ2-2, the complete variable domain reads EAGVTQFPSHSVIEKGQTVTLRCDPISGHDNLYWYRRVMGKEIKFLLHFVKESKQDESGMPNNRFLAERTGGTYSTLKVQPAELEDSGVYFCASSSREGSSGELFFGEGSRLTVL.

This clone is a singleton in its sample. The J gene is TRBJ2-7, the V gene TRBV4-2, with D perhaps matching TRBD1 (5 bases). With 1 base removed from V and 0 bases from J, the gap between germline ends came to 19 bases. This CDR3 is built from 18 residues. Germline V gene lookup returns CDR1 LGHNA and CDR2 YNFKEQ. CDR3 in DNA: TGTGCCAGCAGCCAAGGGACAAGGTCTTACTCAACCTCCTACGAGCAGTACTTC. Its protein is CASSQGTRSYSTSYEQYF.

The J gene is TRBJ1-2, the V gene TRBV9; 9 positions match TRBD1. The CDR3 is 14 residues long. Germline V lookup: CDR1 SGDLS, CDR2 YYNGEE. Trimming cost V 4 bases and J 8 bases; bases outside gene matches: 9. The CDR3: CASSPHTGGDGYTF. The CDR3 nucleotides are TGTGCCAGCAGCCCCCATACAGGGGGCGACGGCTACACCTTC.

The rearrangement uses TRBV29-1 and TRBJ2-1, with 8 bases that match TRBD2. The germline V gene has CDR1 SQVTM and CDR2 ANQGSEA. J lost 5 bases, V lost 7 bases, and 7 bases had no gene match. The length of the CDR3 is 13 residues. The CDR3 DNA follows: TGCAGCGGGAGAATTAGCGGGAACAATGAGCAGTTCTTC. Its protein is CSGRISGNNEQFF.

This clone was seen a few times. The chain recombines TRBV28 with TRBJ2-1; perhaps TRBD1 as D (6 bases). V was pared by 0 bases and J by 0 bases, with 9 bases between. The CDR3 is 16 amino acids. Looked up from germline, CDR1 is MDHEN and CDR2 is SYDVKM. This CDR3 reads CASSLWTGGSYNEQFF. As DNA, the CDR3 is TGTGCCAGCAGTTTATGGACAGGCGGCTCCTACAATGAGCAGTTCTTC.

DNA for the CDR3: TGCAGCGTTGACGGAATACAGGGGTTCACTGAAGCTTTCTTT. This translates into CSVDGIQGFTEAFF. The chain uses TRBV29-1 and TRBJ1-1; 7 bases are shared with TRBD1. The germline CDR1 and CDR2 sequences are SQVTM and ANQGSEA. This CDR3 spans 14 amino acids. V lost 3 bases, J lost 4 bases, and 8 bases stayed unmatched.

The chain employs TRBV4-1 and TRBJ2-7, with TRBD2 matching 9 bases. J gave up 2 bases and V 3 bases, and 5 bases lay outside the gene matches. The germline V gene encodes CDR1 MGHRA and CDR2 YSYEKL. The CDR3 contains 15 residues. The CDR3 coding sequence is TGCGCCAGCAGCCACATGACTAGCGGACCCTACGAGCAGTACTTC. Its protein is CASSHMTSGPYEQYF.

The CDR3 region is CASSPPGKAFF. CDR3 in DNA: TGTGCCAGCAGTCCCCCGGGTAAAGCTTTCTTT. The chain carries TRBV5-5 and TRBJ1-1; unclear D gene. The CDR3 covers 11 residues. The V gene lost 5 bases and the J gene lost 9 bases, with 11 bases spanning the gap. CDR1 is SGHKS and CDR2 is YYEKEE in the germline V gene (reference sequence).

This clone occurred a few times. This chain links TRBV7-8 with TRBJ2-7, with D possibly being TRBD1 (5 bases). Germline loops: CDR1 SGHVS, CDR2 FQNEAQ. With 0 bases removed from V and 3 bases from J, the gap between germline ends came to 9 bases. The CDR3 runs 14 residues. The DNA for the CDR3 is TGTGCCAGCAGCTTAGCAGGGGCAGACTACGAGCAGTACTTC. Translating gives CASSLAGADYEQYF.

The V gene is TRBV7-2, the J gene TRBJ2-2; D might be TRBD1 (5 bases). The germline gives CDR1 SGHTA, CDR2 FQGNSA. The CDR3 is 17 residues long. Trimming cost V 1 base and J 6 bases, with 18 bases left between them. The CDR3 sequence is CASSLGPAGKVPGELFF. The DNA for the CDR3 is TGTGCCAGCAGCTTAGGCCCGGCAGGGAAGGTCCCCGGGGAGCTGTTTTTT.

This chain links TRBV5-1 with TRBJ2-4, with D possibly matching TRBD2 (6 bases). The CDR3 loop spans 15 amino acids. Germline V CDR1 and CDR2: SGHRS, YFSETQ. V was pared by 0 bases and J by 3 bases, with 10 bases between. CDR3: CASSLDGGSKNIQYF. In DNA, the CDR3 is TGCGCCAGCAGCTTGGATGGAGGGAGCAAAAACATTCAGTACTTC.